These T cell receptor beta chains were read from a single sample in a study of spatial heterogeneity in lung cancer. TCRdb re-called the 5' RACE reads through MiXCR, storing one row per CDR3 protein. The sample has approximately 12,000 distinct CDR3 sequences, roughly an eighth seen once. The sample here was PBMCs, taken at surgery. Every receptor here comes from a female donor with early-stage non-small cell lung cancer. The CDR3 runs from the conserved cysteine through the conserved F or W. The order of the fields is J gene, V gene, D gene, clone size, CDR3 length, CDR3 DNA, CDR3 protein. A D gene is named only where the DNA matches it firmly. Clone size, where shown, is once, few, many, or a class for clones that have expanded.

>TRBJ2-5|TRBV5-5|.|many|16
TGTGCCAGCAGCTCGCAATCTGCCCCGGGTGGCCAGACCCAGTACTTC
CASSSQSAPGGQTQYF
>TRBJ2-5|TRBV7-7|.|many|14
TGTGCTAGCAGCCGATCAGGGACGGGAGAGACCCAGTACTTC
CASSRSGTGETQYF
>TRBJ2-2|TRBV7-3|.|many|14
TGTGCCAGCAGCTTAATTGCTGGGACCGGGGAGCTGTTTTTT
CASSLIAGTGELFF
>TRBJ2-5|TRBV6-2/TRBV6-3|.|medium-sized|15
TGTGCCAGCAGAGCTGGAGGGGCGGCGCAAGAGACCCAGTACTTC
CASRAGGAAQETQYF
>TRBJ1-6|TRBV4-1|.|.|16
TGCGCCAGCAGCCCGATTGCGAGGGAACATAATTCACCCCTCCACTTT
CASSPIAREHNSPLHF
>TRBJ2-3|TRBV29-1|.|many|8
TGCAGCGTCGCGGGACAGATTTTT
CSVAGQIF
>TRBJ2-3|TRBV23-1|.|medium-sized|20
TGCGCCAGCAGTCCTTCCGAGGGGGGAAAACACCTATTCGGGACAGATACGCAGTATTTT
CASSPSEGGKHLFGTDTQYF
>TRBJ1-1|TRBV18|.|many|14
TGTGCCAGCTCACCCGGGACACAGAACACTGAAGCTTTCTTT
CASSPGTQNTEAFF
>TRBJ2-7|TRBV29-1|.|few|13
TGCAGCGTGTCGGCGGGGACAGCGTACGAGCAGTACTTC
CSVSAGTAYEQYF
>TRBJ2-7|TRBV6-2/TRBV6-3|TRBD2|many|19
TGTGCCAGCAGTTTCCCGCTAGAGCACGGACTAGCGGGCTCCTACGAGCAGTACTTC
CASSFPLEHGLAGSYEQYF
>TRBJ1-6|TRBV12-1|.|many|15
TGTGCCAGCAGCACCCAGGACAGGGGGCATTCACCCCTCCACTTT
CASSTQDRGHSPLHF
>TRBJ2-2|TRBV29-1|.|.|14
TGCAGCGCTGGTTTTCCAGCGAACACCGGGGAGCTGTTTTTT
CSAGFPANTGELFF
>TRBJ2-5|TRBV20-1|TRBD2|many|14
TGCAGTGCTAGCGGCGGGAGGTTCCAAGAGACCCAGTACTTC
CSASGGRFQETQYF
>TRBJ2-1|TRBV10-3|TRBD2|medium-sized|13
TGTGCCATCGGAGCGGGAGGGACTCCTGAGCAGTTCTTC
CAIGAGGTPEQFF
>TRBJ1-2|TRBV20-1|.|.|17
TGCAGTGCCGATACAAGCAGGTCTTTAAGGGGCGGCTATGGCTACACCTTC
CSADTSRSLRGGYGYTF
>TRBJ2-7|TRBV29-1|.|many|10
TGCAGCGTTGCGGACTACGAGCAGTACTTC
CSVADYEQYF
>TRBJ2-5|TRBV29-1|TRBD2|many|13
TGCAGCGTTGTGGCGGGAGTCAGGGAGACCCAGTACTTC
CSVVAGVRETQYF
>TRBJ2-6|TRBV7-9|.|medium-sized|19
TGTGCCAGCAGCTCGGCAGTGGGGCTCTGGTTGGGAGGGGCCAACGTCCTGACTTTC
CASSSAVGLWLGGANVLTF
>TRBJ1-1|TRBV5-5|.|few|16
TGTGCCAGCAGCTTGGGTACAGCTCGGATGAACACTGAAGCTTTCTTT
CASSLGTARMNTEAFF
>TRBJ1-4|TRBV29-1|.|few|13
TGCAGCGTTGCGGTGGATGCTGGGGAAAAACTGTTTTTT
CSVAVDAGEKLFF
>TRBJ1-2|TRBV7-8|TRBD1|medium-sized|15
TGTGCCAGCAGCGCAACCGGGACAGGGAACTATGGCTACACCTTC
CASSATGTGNYGYTF
>TRBJ2-7|TRBV2|.|medium-sized|13
TGTGCCAGCAGTAGACTGGATTCCTACGAGCAGTACTTC
CASSRLDSYEQYF